One TCR beta chain is described in this entry. This clone has more than one count but fewer than ten. Its antigen is unknown. Base qualities are not at hand, and no much larger clone is one base apart. This sample is part of a study of OX40 agonist ivuxolimab in advanced cancers. Background on the whole study: Ivuxolimab, which targeted the costimulatory receptor OX40 (CD134), was an agonistic, fully human IgG2 monoclonal antibody. Intravenous ivuxolimab was administered to patients every 2 weeks at six dose levels: 0.01, 0.1, 0.3, 1.5, 3 and 10 mg/kg. Of the approximately 50 dose-escalation patients, hepatocellular carcinoma was present in approximately 20, melanoma in around 15, renal cell carcinoma in 9 and head and neck cancer in 9. A male proportion of around 80% and a mean age of approximately 60 years, ranging from 23 to 79, were recorded for the dose-escalation cohort. Prior anti-PD-1, anti-PD-L1 or anti-CTLA-4 therapy was permitted, and less than 45% of dose-escalation patients had received checkpoint inhibitors. Partial responses occurred in three dose-escalation patients: two with cutaneous melanoma and one with hepatocellular carcinoma. Peripheral TCRbeta sequencing was intended to test whether TCR sequence diversity was altered and clonal T-cell expansion was caused by ivuxolimab. The monotherapy dose-escalation portion (N ≈ 50 patients) of the phase I ivuxolimab trial is reported in the paper. Here is what the overall study found, with its caveats: After ivuxolimab, more expanded clones were found on average in CD8+ T cells than in CD4+ T cells. Low levels of normalized T-cell clonal expansion were also seen in some patients who did not respond. The antigen specificity of the clonally expanded peripheral T cells was not determined. At doses from 0.1 to 3.0 mg/kg, clonal expansion was seen in both CD4+ and CD8+ blood T cells between baseline and week 6. In partial responders in the 0.1-3.0 mg/kg groups, normalized peripheral clonal expansion was found to be among the lowest, especially among CD8+ T cells.

Patients with a history of autoimmune disease or receiving systemic immunosuppression were excluded from the trial. In every dose cohort, peripheral blood was drawn for TCR sequencing at baseline, cycle 4 day 1, and cycle 7 day 1. Samples came from an open-label, multicenter, first-in-human phase I dose-escalation trial of ivuxolimab. The trial enrolled adults with locally advanced or metastatic head and neck squamous cell, hepatocellular, melanoma or renal cell carcinoma. Before TCR sequencing, CD4+ and CD8+ T cells were separately sorted from peripheral blood. Compared with germline, V lacks 1 base and J lacks 0 bases; bases without a gene match: 4. CDR1 is given as GTSNPN and CDR2 as SVGIG, both from the germline V gene (reference sequence). The CDR3 has 16 amino acids, counting the end cysteine and phenylalanine. Only CDR3 DNA remains: 48 bases, in frame from the first base. To sequence the TCRbeta CDR3 region, genomic DNA was isolated from the sorted cells. TCRbeta CDR3 regions were sequenced using the immunoSEQ Assay. Sourced from immuneACCESS, this table was stored by TCRdb with only in-frame sequences that have V and J called. A share of the clones is absent; for the studies checked, an unresolved V gene accounts for under half, and the remainder has no known explanation. Here the sample has tens of thousands of clones; around 90% occur a single time. The ten top clones hold around 1.8% of the sample.

The starting material was CD4+ or CD8+ T cells sorted from blood, obtained in a trial of the OX40 agonist ivuxolimab. The chain links TRBV30 with TRBJ1-3; TRBD1 aligns with 9 central bases. This clonotype originated in an adult with an advanced solid tumor such as melanoma, head and neck, liver or kidney cancer. The nucleotides read TGTGCCTGGAGTGCTGGGACAGGGAGCTCTGGAAACACCATATATTTT. It translates as CAWSAGTGSSGNTIYF.